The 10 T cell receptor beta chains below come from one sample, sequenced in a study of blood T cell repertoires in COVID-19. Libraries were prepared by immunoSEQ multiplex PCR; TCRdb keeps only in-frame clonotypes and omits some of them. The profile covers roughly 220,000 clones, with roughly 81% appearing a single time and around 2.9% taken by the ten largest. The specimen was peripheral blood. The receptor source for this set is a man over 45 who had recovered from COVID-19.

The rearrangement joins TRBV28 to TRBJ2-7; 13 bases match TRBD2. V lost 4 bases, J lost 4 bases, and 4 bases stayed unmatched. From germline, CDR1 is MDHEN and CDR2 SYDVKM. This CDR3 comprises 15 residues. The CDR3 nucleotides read TGTGCCAGCAGTTCTCCGACTAGCGGGAGGTACGAGCAGTACTTC. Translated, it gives CASSSPTSGRYEQYF.

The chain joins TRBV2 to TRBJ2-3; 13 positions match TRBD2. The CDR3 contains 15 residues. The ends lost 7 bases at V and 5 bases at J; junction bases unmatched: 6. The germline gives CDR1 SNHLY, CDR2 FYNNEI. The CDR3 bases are TGTGCCAGCACCCAACTAGCGGGAGGGCAAGATACGCAGTATTTT. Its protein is CASTQLAGGQDTQYF. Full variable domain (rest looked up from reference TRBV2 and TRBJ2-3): EPEVTQTPSHQVTQMGQEVILRCVPISNHLYFYWYRQILGQKVEFLVSFYNNEISEKSEIFDDQFSVERPDGSNFTLKIRSTKLEDSAMYFCASTQLAGGQDTQYFGPGTRLTVL.

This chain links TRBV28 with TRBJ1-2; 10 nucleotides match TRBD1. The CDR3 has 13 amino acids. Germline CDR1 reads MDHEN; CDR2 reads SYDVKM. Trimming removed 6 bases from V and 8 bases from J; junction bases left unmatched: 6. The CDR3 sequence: CASRSGTGVGYTF. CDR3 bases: TGTGCCAGCAGGTCCGGGACAGGGGTCGGCTACACCTTC.

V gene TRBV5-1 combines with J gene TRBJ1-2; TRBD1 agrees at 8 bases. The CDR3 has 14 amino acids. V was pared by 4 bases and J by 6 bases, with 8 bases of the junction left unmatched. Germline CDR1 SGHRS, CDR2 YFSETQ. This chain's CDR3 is CASSLDRGLDGYTF. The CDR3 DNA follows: TGCGCCAGCAGCCTTGACAGGGGTCTAGATGGCTACACCTTC.

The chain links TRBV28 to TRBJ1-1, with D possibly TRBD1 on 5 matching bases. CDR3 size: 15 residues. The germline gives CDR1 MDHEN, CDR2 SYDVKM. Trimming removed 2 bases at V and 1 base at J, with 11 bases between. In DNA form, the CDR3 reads TGTGCCAGCAGTTTACCCAAAGACAGGAACACTGAAGCTTTCTTT. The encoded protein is CASSLPKDRNTEAFF.

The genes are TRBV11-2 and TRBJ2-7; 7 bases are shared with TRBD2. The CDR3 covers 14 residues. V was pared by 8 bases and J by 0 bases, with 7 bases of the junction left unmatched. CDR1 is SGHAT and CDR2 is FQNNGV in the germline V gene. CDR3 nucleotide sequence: TGTGCCAGCGCTGACGGGGGGAGCTCCTACGAGCAGTACTTC. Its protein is CASADGGSSYEQYF. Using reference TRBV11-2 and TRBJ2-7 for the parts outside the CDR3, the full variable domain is EAGVAQSPRYKIIEKRQSVAFWCNPISGHATLYWYQQILGQGPKLLIQFQNNGVVDDSQLPKDRFSAERLKGVDSTLKIQPAKLEDSAVYLCASADGGSSYEQYFGPGTRLTVT.

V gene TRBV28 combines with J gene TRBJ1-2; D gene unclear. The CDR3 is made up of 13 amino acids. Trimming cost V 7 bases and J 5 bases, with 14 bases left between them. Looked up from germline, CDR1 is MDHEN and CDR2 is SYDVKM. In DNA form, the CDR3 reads TGTGCCAGCAATTCTCTAGGGAGATATGGCTACACCTTC. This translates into CASNSLGRYGYTF.

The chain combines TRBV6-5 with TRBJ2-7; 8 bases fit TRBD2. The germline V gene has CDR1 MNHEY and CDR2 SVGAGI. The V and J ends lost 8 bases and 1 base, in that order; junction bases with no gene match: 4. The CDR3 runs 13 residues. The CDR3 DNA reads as TGTGCCAGCGCAAGCGGGAGTTCCTACGAGCAGTACTTC. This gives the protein CASASGSSYEQYF.

Here the CDR3 reads CASSTPGQGANEKLFF. As DNA, the CDR3 is TGTGCCAGCAGCACTCCGGGACAGGGGGCGAATGAAAAACTGTTTTTT. The V gene is TRBV28, the J gene TRBJ1-4; 12 nucleotides align to TRBD1. CDR3 length: 16 residues. V was pared by 6 bases and J by 5 bases, with 7 bases of the junction left unmatched. Germline CDR1 MDHEN, CDR2 SYDVKM.

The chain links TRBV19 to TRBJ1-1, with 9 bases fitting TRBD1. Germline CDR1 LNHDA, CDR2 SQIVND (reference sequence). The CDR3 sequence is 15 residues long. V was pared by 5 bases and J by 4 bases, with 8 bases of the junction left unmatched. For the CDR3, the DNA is TGTGCCAGTAGTTCCAATACAGGGGGCCTCACTGAAGCTTTCTTT. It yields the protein CASSSNTGGLTEAFF.